This entry lists 15 T cell receptor beta chains sequenced from one sample in a study of blood T cells in healthy people across ages. A J-beta primer mix and a sample-barcoded 5' primer were used in a second PCR of roughly 6 to 11 cycles. Via MiXCR, TCRdb re-called the 5' RACE reads, giving one row per CDR3 protein. This sample has more than 500,000 distinct CDR3 sequences, with about a quarter found just once. In addition, the sample was reused for a study of T cells of mothers and their children.

What was sequenced was blood. The receptors derive from a boy aged 2-9 years in good health.

This sequence joins TRBV28 and TRBJ2-7; D possibly corresponds to TRBD1 (5 bases). Trimming removed 5 bases from V and 3 bases from J, with 11 bases in between. CDR1 and CDR2 from the germline V gene are MDHEN and SYDVKM. CDR3 length equals 13 residues. CDR3 loop: CASSRQTYYEQYF. The CDR3 nucleotides read TGTGCCAGCAGTAGACAGACATACTACGAGCAGTACTTC.

The count of this clonotype is one. The chain links TRBV5-5 to TRBJ2-7; TRBD2 matches 14 bases. V was pared by 3 bases and J by 3 bases, with 5 bases of the junction left unmatched. The CDR3 is made up of 16 amino acids. CDR1 and CDR2 from the germline V gene are SGHKS and YYEKEE (reference sequence). The DNA of the CDR3 is TGTGCCAGCAGCTGGGGACTAGCGGGGGCTGGCTACGAGCAGTACTTC. Its protein product is CASSWGLAGAGYEQYF.

V gene TRBV11-2 combines with J gene TRBJ1-1, with TRBD1 as a possible D gene (6 bases). The CDR3 is 16 amino acids. CDR1 and CDR2 from the germline V gene are SGHAT and FQNNGV. Deletions cut 1 base from V and 3 bases from J, with 15 bases between. CDR3 bases: TGTGCCAGCAGCTTAGTTTGGGGGCGTGAGGACACTGAAGCTTTCTTT. The encoded protein is CASSLVWGREDTEAFF.

This clonotype was picked up a small number of times. The chain uses TRBV7-9 and TRBJ1-3, with TRBD1 as a possible D gene (6 bases). Germline CDR1 SEHNR, CDR2 FQNEAQ (reference sequence). V was cut by 3 bases and J by 3 bases, with 15 bases left in between. The CDR3 is 16 amino acids. The CDR3 reads CASSLDNRVYGNTIYF. The CDR3, as DNA: TGTGCCAGCAGCTTGGATAACAGGGTCTATGGAAACACCATATATTTT.

This rearrangement joins TRBV12-3 or TRBV12-4 to TRBJ2-5; TRBD2 matches 7 bases. The CDR3 length is 14 residues. Trimming took 2 bases from V and 3 from J; bases not matched to a gene: 3. In nucleotides, the CDR3 is TGTGCCAGCAGTTTACGGGGGACTAAAGAGACCCAGTACTTC. Protein sequence: CASSLRGTKETQYF.

This chain connects TRBV29-1 to TRBJ2-3; 13 nucleotides align to TRBD2. V trimming: 6 bases; J trimming: 3 bases; junction bases outside the gene matches: 9. The CDR3 sequence is 16 residues long. Per germline, CDR1 SQVTM and CDR2 ANQGSEA. The CDR3 loop reads CSVPGVTSGRTDTQYF. In DNA, the CDR3 is TGCAGCGTCCCTGGGGTGACTAGCGGGAGGACAGATACGCAGTATTTT.

J is TRBJ1-2 and V is TRBV7-2, with D maybe TRBD1 (5 bases). This CDR3 has 15 amino acids. CDR1 and CDR2 (germline): SGHTA, FQGNSA. The V gene lost 5 bases and the J gene lost 5 bases, with 18 bases spanning the gap. The CDR3, as DNA: TGTGCCAGCAGCCCCCGAGGACCCGGGGGGTATGGCTACACCTTC. It codes for CASSPRGPGGYGYTF.

This rearrangement joins TRBV4-3 to TRBJ1-4; D unresolved. Germline V lookup: CDR1 LGHNA, CDR2 YSLEER. Trimming left V 1 base short and J 0 bases short, with 12 bases between. CDR3 length: 17 residues. For the CDR3, the DNA is TGCGCCAGCAGCCAAGGCGCGTCCTTTGCAACTAATGAAAAACTGTTTTTT. The encoded protein is CASSQGASFATNEKLFF.

This clonotype was seen a few times. The chain combines TRBV19 with TRBJ1-6; D perhaps matches TRBD1 (5 bases). The CDR3 spans 15 residues. Germline CDR1 LNHDA, CDR2 SQIVND (reference sequence). V was cut by 10 bases and J by 6 bases, with 19 bases left in between. The CDR3 DNA sequence: TGTGCCACTCTGGACGGGCTCGGGGGTAATTCACCCCTCCACTTT. It is translated as CATLDGLGGNSPLHF.

CDR3: CSALLSRYPDNEQFF. DNA for the CDR3: TGCAGTGCTCTGTTAAGTAGGTACCCAGACAATGAGCAGTTCTTC. The chain couples TRBV20-1 to TRBJ2-1, with no clear D. CDR3 length equals 15 residues. Trimming pared 5 bases from V and 5 bases from J, leaving 19 bases between. Germline V gene lookup returns CDR1 DFQATT and CDR2 SNEGSKA (reference sequence).

This clonotype was seen more than once but under ten times. V usage is TRBV7-2 and J usage is TRBJ1-6; D gene uncertain. Trimming removed 6 bases from V and 6 bases from J, with 6 bases in between. CDR3 size: 12 residues. Germline-derived CDR1 and CDR2 are SGHTA and FQGNSA. The DNA for the CDR3 is TGTGCCAGCAGTATACGTAATTCACCCCTCCACTTT. Its translation: CASSIRNSPLHF.

The chain joins TRBV11-2 to TRBJ2-1; 7 bases are shared with TRBD2. V gave up 4 bases and J gave up 4 bases; unmatched junction bases: 4. Germline loops: CDR1 SGHAT, CDR2 FQNNGV. The CDR3 length is 14 residues. CDR3 amino acids: CASSSGTIYNEQFF. Written as DNA, the CDR3 is TGTGCCAGCAGCTCCGGGACTATTTACAATGAGCAGTTCTTC.

This clonotype was detected only once. The V gene is TRBV9, the J gene TRBJ1-5; D not resolved. CDR1 SGDLS and CDR2 YYNGEE come from the germline V gene. This CDR3 is 13 amino acids long. The V end lost 7 bases, the J end lost 6 bases, and 14 bases lay between the germline ends. CDR3 protein: CASGKDPLQPQHF. For the CDR3, the DNA is TGTGCCAGCGGTAAGGATCCACTTCAGCCCCAGCATTTT.

This clonotype occurred a few times. V is TRBV27 and J is TRBJ2-2, with D unclear. The V gene lost 0 bases and the J gene lost 9 bases, with 5 bases spanning the gap. The CDR3 loop spans 12 amino acids. CDR1 and CDR2 from the germline V gene are MNHEY and SMNVEV (reference sequence). The CDR3 is CASSLSGRELFF. CDR3 DNA: TGTGCCAGCAGTTTATCAGGGAGGGAGCTGTTTTTT.

The rearrangement uses TRBV29-1 and TRBJ2-3; 11 bases are shared with TRBD1. The CDR3 loop spans 13 amino acids. The germline gives CDR1 SQVTM, CDR2 ANQGSEA. V was clipped by 4 bases and J by 5 bases; unmatched bases: 2. The CDR3 sequence is CSVAGQGEDTQYF. CDR3 DNA: TGCAGCGTTGCGGGACAGGGGGAAGATACGCAGTATTTT.